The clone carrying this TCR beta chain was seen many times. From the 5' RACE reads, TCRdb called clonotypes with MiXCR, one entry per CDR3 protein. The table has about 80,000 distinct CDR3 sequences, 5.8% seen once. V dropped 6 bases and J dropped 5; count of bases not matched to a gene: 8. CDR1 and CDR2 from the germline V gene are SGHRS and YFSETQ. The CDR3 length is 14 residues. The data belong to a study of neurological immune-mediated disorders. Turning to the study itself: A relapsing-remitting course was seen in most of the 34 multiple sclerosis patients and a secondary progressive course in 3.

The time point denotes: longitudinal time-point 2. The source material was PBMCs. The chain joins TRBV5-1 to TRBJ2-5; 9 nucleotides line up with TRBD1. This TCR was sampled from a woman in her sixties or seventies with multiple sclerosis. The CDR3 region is CASTTGQGRETQYF. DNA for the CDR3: TGCGCCAGCACCACGGGACAGGGTAGGGAGACCCAGTACTTC.